This is a list of T cell receptor beta chains from one sample in a study of T cells in Graves' hyperthyroidism and ophthalmopathy. In TCRdb, the multiplex PCR reads were re-called with MiXCR into one record per CDR3 protein. The sample has 300,000 to 400,000 distinct CDR3 sequences, roughly 21% seen once. The sequenced sample consisted of blood. All receptors derive from a woman aged 45-65 years with Graves' hyperthyroidism. CDR3s include the opening cysteine and the closing phenylalanine or tryptophan. The order of the fields is CDR3 DNA, CDR3 protein, V gene, D gene, J gene, clone size. The D gene is left open where the match is weak. Some rows mark clone size as missing; the rest say once, few, many or name a class of expanded clone.

CDR3nt: TGTGCCTGGAGTGTACTTGGACAGTTATTACGAGAGCAGTACTTC
CDR3aa: CAWSVLGQLLREQYF
v_gene: TRBV30
d_gene: NA
j_gene: TRBJ2-7
abundance: many

CDR3nt: TGTGCCAGCAGTCAGGAGCATCAGGACACTGAAGCTTTCTTT
CDR3aa: CASSQEHQDTEAFF
v_gene: TRBV2
d_gene: NA
j_gene: TRBJ1-1
abundance: few

CDR3nt: TGTGCCAGCAGTTTAAACCTGCCTCTGAACACTGAAGCTTTCTTT
CDR3aa: CASSLNLPLNTEAFF
v_gene: TRBV28
d_gene: NA
j_gene: TRBJ1-1
abundance: NA

CDR3nt: TGTGCCAGCAGTTTAATCTCGGCGAGTGGTGAAGCTTTCTTT
CDR3aa: CASSLISASGEAFF
v_gene: TRBV12-3/TRBV12-4
d_gene: NA
j_gene: TRBJ1-1
abundance: many

CDR3nt: TGTGCCAGCAGTCCGGACAGGGTAAAGGGCTACACCTTC
CDR3aa: CASSPDRVKGYTF
v_gene: TRBV28
d_gene: TRBD1
j_gene: TRBJ1-2
abundance: NA

CDR3nt: TGTGCCAGCAGCCAAGATTACAGGGATGGTACTGAAGCTTTCTTT
CDR3aa: CASSQDYRDGTEAFF
v_gene: TRBV4-2
d_gene: NA
j_gene: TRBJ1-1
abundance: many

CDR3nt: TGTGCCAGCAGCCAAGTGAGACGGGGGGAGCTGTTTTTT
CDR3aa: CASSQVRRGELFF
v_gene: TRBV14
d_gene: NA
j_gene: TRBJ2-2
abundance: few

CDR3nt: TGTGCCAGCAGTTATCGGTTGGGACAGTCGTACAATGAGCAGTTCTTC
CDR3aa: CASSYRLGQSYNEQFF
v_gene: TRBV6-5
d_gene: TRBD1
j_gene: TRBJ2-1
abundance: NA

CDR3nt: TGTGCCAGCAGCGTACAGGGTGGGCGCACAGATACGCAGTATTTT
CDR3aa: CASSVQGGRTDTQYF
v_gene: TRBV5-5
d_gene: NA
j_gene: TRBJ2-3
abundance: many

CDR3nt: TGCGCCAGCAGCTTGTCCGTCTCCGGTGAGCAGTTCTTC
CDR3aa: CASSLSVSGEQFF
v_gene: TRBV5-1
d_gene: NA
j_gene: TRBJ2-1
abundance: many

CDR3nt: TGCGCCAGCAGCCACCCGAGGGGGGACACCTACAATGAGCAGTTCTTC
CDR3aa: CASSHPRGDTYNEQFF
v_gene: TRBV4-1
d_gene: NA
j_gene: TRBJ2-1
abundance: few

CDR3nt: TGTGCCAGCTCACTGGGACTAGCGGGAGATACGCAGTATTTT
CDR3aa: CASSLGLAGDTQYF
v_gene: TRBV18
d_gene: TRBD2
j_gene: TRBJ2-3
abundance: many

CDR3nt: TGCGCCAGCAGACCCGGAAGGAATGGCTACACCTTC
CDR3aa: CASRPGRNGYTF
v_gene: TRBV10-2
d_gene: NA
j_gene: TRBJ1-2
abundance: many

CDR3nt: TGCAGTGCTCCTACTGGGACAGGGGGAGAGACCCAGTACTTC
CDR3aa: CSAPTGTGGETQYF
v_gene: TRBV20-1
d_gene: TRBD1
j_gene: TRBJ2-5
abundance: many

CDR3nt: TGTGCCAGCAGTGCGACAGTTATGAACACTGAAGCTTTCTTT
CDR3aa: CASSATVMNTEAFF
v_gene: TRBV6-1
d_gene: NA
j_gene: TRBJ1-1
abundance: NA

CDR3nt: TGTGCCAGCAGCTCCCCCCCCGGGGAGCTGTTTTTT
CDR3aa: CASSSPPGELFF
v_gene: TRBV7-3
d_gene: NA
j_gene: TRBJ2-2
abundance: few

CDR3nt: TGCAGTGCTGAACCCGGGACGTACCCCTACGAGCAGTACTTC
CDR3aa: CSAEPGTYPYEQYF
v_gene: TRBV20-1
d_gene: NA
j_gene: TRBJ2-7
abundance: many

CDR3nt: TGCGCCAGCAGCCAAGTAAGAATCATGAACACTGAAGCTTTCTTT
CDR3aa: CASSQVRIMNTEAFF
v_gene: TRBV4-1
d_gene: NA
j_gene: TRBJ1-1
abundance: NA

CDR3nt: TGTGCCAGCACCCCCTCCAATTTTCGCTACGAGCAGTACTTC
CDR3aa: CASTPSNFRYEQYF
v_gene: TRBV6-2/TRBV6-3
d_gene: NA
j_gene: TRBJ2-7
abundance: NA

CDR3nt: TGTGCCAGCAGACCTCAGGGACAGGGAAGTACGCAGTACTTC
CDR3aa: CASRPQGQGSTQYF
v_gene: TRBV28
d_gene: TRBD1
j_gene: TRBJ2-7
abundance: many